A selection of T cell receptor beta chains follows, all from one sample in a study of blood T cell repertoires in COVID-19. The assay was immunoSEQ multiplex PCR, and TCRdb's table has in-frame clones only and misses some. The data show fewer than 450,000 clones, more than 70% seen once. The sequencing input was peripheral blood. Receptor source: a woman aged 45-65 years with COVID-19, enrolled during active disease. Each CDR3 is given with its conserved first and last residue. D genes are given only for firm matches. Not all rows give a size; the values are once, few, many and, for expanded clones, a class.

cdr3_nt cdr3_aa clone_size d_call j_call v_call
TGTGCCAGCAGTTTGTCCCTAGAGACCCAGTACTTC CASSLSLETQYF once NA TRBJ2-5 TRBV6-5
TGTGCCAGCAGCGTGGGACAGGGGCGCTATGGCTACACCTTC CASSVGQGRYGYTF NA TRBD1 TRBJ1-2 TRBV9
TGTGCCAGCCGTGGCAGGTTTGCTGGAAACACCATATATTTT CASRGRFAGNTIYF NA NA TRBJ1-3 TRBV2
TGTGCCAGCCAGGGCAGAAACACTGAAGCTTTCTTT CASQGRNTEAFF NA NA TRBJ1-1 TRBV6-5
TGTGCCAGCAGCCATGAGGGTTCACCCCTCCACTTT CASSHEGSPLHF NA NA TRBJ1-6 TRBV4-2
TGTGCCACCAGCAGCCCCTTCAGGGATTTTGGCGGGGAGCTGTTTTTT CATSSPFRDFGGELFF NA NA TRBJ2-2 TRBV15
TGTGCCAGCAAGGAAAGGGACAACTACGAGCAGTACTTC CASKERDNYEQYF NA NA TRBJ2-7 TRBV6-6
TGTGCCAGCAGTGGGGACAGATTGAACACTGAAGCTTTCTTT CASSGDRLNTEAFF NA TRBD1 TRBJ1-1 TRBV25-1
TGTGCCAGCAGCCCAATTGCGGGGGAAGAGACCCAGTACTTC CASSPIAGEETQYF NA TRBD2 TRBJ2-5 TRBV28
TGTGCCAGCAGCCAAGGAGTTAAGGGACTAGCATACGAGCAGTACTTC CASSQGVKGLAYEQYF NA TRBD2 TRBJ2-7 TRBV14
TGTGCCAGCCGCGACAGTAATAGCAATCAGCCCCAGCATTTT CASRDSNSNQPQHF once NA TRBJ1-5 TRBV19
TGTGCCAGCACCACACCAAGTGGCGAGCGGTACTACGAGCAGTACTTC CASTTPSGERYYEQYF once NA TRBJ2-7 TRBV7-8
TGTGCCTGTAAGGGGGACAGGGTAAATTTT CACKGDRVNF once TRBD1 TRBJ1-3 TRBV30
TGTGCCAGCAGTTCTCCCCGGACAGGCTACTACGAGCAGTACTTC CASSSPRTGYYEQYF NA TRBD1 TRBJ2-7 TRBV6-5
TGCGCCAGCAGCCGGAGGACCCATAATGAAAAACTGTTTTTT CASSRRTHNEKLFF few NA TRBJ1-4 TRBV4-1
TGTGCCAGCAGTACAGGCACAGATACGCAGTATTTT CASSTGTDTQYF once NA TRBJ2-3 TRBV27
TGTGCCAGCTCTCCAGGGGGCGCGTACACTGAAGCTTTCTTT CASSPGGAYTEAFF NA TRBD1 TRBJ1-1 TRBV18
TGTGCCAGCAGGGGTCAGGGGGCCGAGGGCTACACCTTC CASRGQGAEGYTF NA TRBD1 TRBJ1-2 TRBV27
TGTGCCAGTACCCTAGTGGGACAGCGGGGCTACACCTTC CASTLVGQRGYTF NA TRBD1 TRBJ1-2 TRBV19
TGTGCCAGCAGCTTCACTAGCGGGGGGGCCGATGAGCAGTTCTTC CASSFTSGGADEQFF NA TRBD2 TRBJ2-1 TRBV7-2
TGTGCCAGCAGCCCCCGGGGGGCCCCACCGTCCGAGCAGTACTTC CASSPRGAPPSEQYF few NA TRBJ2-7 TRBV5-5
TGTGCCAGCATCCGGGACAGGGAAACTAACTATGGCTACACCTTC CASIRDRETNYGYTF NA TRBD1 TRBJ1-2 TRBV6-5
TGTGCCAGCAGCTTCGGGACAGGGGAGGTATCTGGAAACACCATATATTTT CASSFGTGEVSGNTIYF NA TRBD1 TRBJ1-3 TRBV5-6
TGTGCCAGCAGCCCGGCGGGACGTCACCTAGAGAGCTACACCTTC CASSPAGRHLESYTF few NA TRBJ1-2 TRBV9
TGCGCCAGCAGCCTTATCTCAGATACGCAGTATTTT CASSLISDTQYF NA NA TRBJ2-3 TRBV4-1
TGCGCCAGCAGCTCGGGTGAAGACGGCTCACCCCTCCACTTT CASSSGEDGSPLHF NA NA TRBJ1-6 TRBV5-1
TGTGCCAGCAGCCGCACTAGCACAGATACGCAGTATTTT CASSRTSTDTQYF NA NA TRBJ2-3 TRBV7-3
TGTGCCAGCAGCACCCAACGACAGGGGCTGGGAGGGGAGACCCAGTACTTC CASSTQRQGLGGETQYF NA NA TRBJ2-5 TRBV7-9
TGCGCCAGCAAGGGACAGGGGAACACTGAAGCTTTCTTT CASKGQGNTEAFF NA TRBD1 TRBJ1-1 TRBV5-1
TGCAGCGACAGGACAGGGGCTGAAGCTTTCTTT CSDRTGAEAFF NA TRBD1 TRBJ1-1 TRBV29-1
TGCGCCAGCAGCTTGCTACAGGGGGCTAACTATGGCTACACCTTC CASSLLQGANYGYTF NA TRBD1 TRBJ1-2 TRBV5-1
TGTGCCAGTAGTATCCATGGGCCTGGAAACACCATATATTTT CASSIHGPGNTIYF NA NA TRBJ1-3 TRBV19
TGTGCCACTTCCCGACAGGGGGCTAGCTATGGCTACACCTTC CATSRQGASYGYTF NA TRBD1 TRBJ1-2 TRBV6-5
TGTGCCAGCAGTACGGCTACAACAGTTAACTATGGCTACACCTTC CASSTATTVNYGYTF NA NA TRBJ1-2 TRBV2
TGTGCCAGCAGCGTAACAACAGGGGACGGCTACACCTTC CASSVTTGDGYTF NA TRBD1 TRBJ1-2 TRBV9
TGTGCCAGTAGTATAATCACGGGGAGGCAGCCCCAGCATTTT CASSIITGRQPQHF few NA TRBJ1-5 TRBV19
TGTGCCAGCAGCCTCGGGGGGGGAAATCAGCCCCAGCATTTT CASSLGGGNQPQHF NA NA TRBJ1-5 TRBV9
TGTGCCAGCAGCTTAAAGCGGGGGGCTTACAATGAGCAGTTCTTC CASSLKRGAYNEQFF NA TRBD2 TRBJ2-1 TRBV7-2
TGTGCCAGCAGCGCAGGACAGGGAAGGACTGAAGCTTTCTTT CASSAGQGRTEAFF NA TRBD1 TRBJ1-1 TRBV5-4
TGTGCCATCAGCGAAAGACTAGCGGGGGACTACGAGCAGTACTTC CAISERLAGDYEQYF NA TRBD2 TRBJ2-7 TRBV10-3
TGTGCCAGCAGCTCAGGGTACACTGAAGCTTTCTTT CASSSGYTEAFF NA NA TRBJ1-1 TRBV5-5
TGTGCCAGCAGTCCCCGTCCCTTCGGGGCCAACGTCCTGACTTTC CASSPRPFGANVLTF NA NA TRBJ2-6 TRBV6-5
TGTGCCAGCAGTTACGGCGGCTACAATCAGCCCCAGCATTTT CASSYGGYNQPQHF few NA TRBJ1-5 TRBV6-6
TGTGCCAGTAGTATAGTCCCAGGTCCAGGGGGCGTGGGGGAGCAGTACTTC CASSIVPGPGGVGEQYF NA TRBD1 TRBJ2-7 TRBV19
TGCGCCAGCAGCTGGGTACAGGGGGCGATAACTGAAGCTTTCTTT CASSWVQGAITEAFF NA TRBD1 TRBJ1-1 TRBV5-1
TGTGCCAGCAGCTCCAGGGGGGTCTTCTACGAGCAGTACTTC CASSSRGVFYEQYF NA NA TRBJ2-7 TRBV28
TGTGCCAGCAGCCCCGGGACAGGGTTTCCAGATACGCAGTATTTT CASSPGTGFPDTQYF NA TRBD1 TRBJ2-3 TRBV28
TGCGCCAGCAGCCTGTCTAGCGGGGGGCGCGATGAGCAGTTCTTC CASSLSSGGRDEQFF NA TRBD2 TRBJ2-1 TRBV5-1
TGTGCCAGCAGTGGCGGACTTAACACCGGGGAGCTGTTTTTT CASSGGLNTGELFF NA NA TRBJ2-2 TRBV2
TGCGCCAGCAGCCAAGGAGGGACTTTAGCGGGGGGGCCAGGGACCCAGTACTTC CASSQGGTLAGGPGTQYF NA TRBD2 TRBJ2-5 TRBV4-1
TGTGCCAGCAGCAACGATTACCAGGTATATAGCAATCAGCCCCAGCATTTT CASSNDYQVYSNQPQHF NA NA TRBJ1-5 TRBV28
TGTGCCAGCAGCGTCGACAGGGCATTGACCGGTGGCTACACCTTC CASSVDRALTGGYTF NA TRBD1 TRBJ1-2 TRBV9
TGCAGCGTTGAAGATAACCGGAGGTCCTACGAGCAGTACTTC CSVEDNRRSYEQYF NA NA TRBJ2-7 TRBV29-1
TGTGCCAGTAGTCCGGGACAGGGTCCTTTCTACGAGCAGTACTTC CASSPGQGPFYEQYF NA TRBD1 TRBJ2-7 TRBV19
TGTGCCAGCAGTCCCGGGTGGAGGGGCTACACCTTC CASSPGWRGYTF NA NA TRBJ1-2 TRBV12-3/TRBV12-4
TGTGCCTGGAGTGTCGGAACAGGGAGGGTTAAAGAGCAGTACTTC CAWSVGTGRVKEQYF NA NA TRBJ2-7 TRBV30
TGTGCCAGTAGTATGGTTGAGGGTAATAATTCACCCCTCCACTTT CASSMVEGNNSPLHF NA NA TRBJ1-6 TRBV19
TGTGCCACCAACAAGCGAATAGCAACTAATGAAAAACTGTTTTTT CATNKRIATNEKLFF NA NA TRBJ1-4 TRBV11-2
TGTGCCAGCAGTTTCGGGACAGGGACCACAGATACGCAGTATTTT CASSFGTGTTDTQYF NA TRBD1 TRBJ2-3 TRBV28